This TCR beta chain appears in the sequencing data of a study of T cell responses to AZD1222 COVID-19 vaccine. Recipients boosted at about 4 weeks or about 12 weeks are pooled. Profiling relied on immunoSEQ multiplex PCR, and the TCRdb table lists in-frame clones only, not all of them. The sample lists 250,000 to 300,000 clones; around 93% were seen once. Between the trimmed V and J ends, which lost 6 bases and 5 bases, there was a span of 13 bases. The CDR3 consists of 13 residues. Germline V gene data show CDR1 as SNHLY and CDR2 as FYNNEI. V and J are TRBV2 and TRBJ2-5; D may be TRBD1 (6 bases). Source: peripheral blood, taken 28 days after the second AZD1222 dose. The sequence came from an adult who received the AZD1222 COVID-19 vaccine. The DNA of the CDR3 is TGTGCCAGCAGGACAGGATCTTGGGAGACCCAGTACTTC. Encoded protein: CASRTGSWETQYF.